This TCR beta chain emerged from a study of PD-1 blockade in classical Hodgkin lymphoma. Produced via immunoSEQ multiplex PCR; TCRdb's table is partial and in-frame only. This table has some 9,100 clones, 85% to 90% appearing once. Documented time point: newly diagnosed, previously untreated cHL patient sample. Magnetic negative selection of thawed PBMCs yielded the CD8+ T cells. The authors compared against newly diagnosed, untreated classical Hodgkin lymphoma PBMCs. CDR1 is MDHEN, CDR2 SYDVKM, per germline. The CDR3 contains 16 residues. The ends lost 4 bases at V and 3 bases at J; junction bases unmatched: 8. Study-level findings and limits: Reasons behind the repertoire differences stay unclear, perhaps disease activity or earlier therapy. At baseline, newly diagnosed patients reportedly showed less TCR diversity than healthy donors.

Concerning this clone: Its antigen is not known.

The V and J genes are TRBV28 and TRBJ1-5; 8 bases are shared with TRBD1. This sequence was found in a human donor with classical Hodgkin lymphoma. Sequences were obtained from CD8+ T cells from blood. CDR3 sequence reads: CASSSWTGSYNQPQHF. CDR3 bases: TGTGCCAGCAGTTCCTGGACAGGGTCGTACAATCAGCCCCAGCATTTT.